These 15 T cell receptor beta chains originate from one sample sequenced in a study of shared clonotypes between healthy human individuals. Produced via immunoSEQ multiplex PCR; TCRdb's table is partial and in-frame only. The sample lists 2 million to 2.5 million clones, approximately 95% seen once, with roughly 0.13% in the top ten. The sample taken for sequencing was naive CD4+ T cells sorted from blood. Subset: CD45RA+ positively selected. These receptors were taken from a man between 18 and 29 years old in good health.

The gene calls are TRBV28 and TRBJ1-3, with TRBD1 matching 10 bases. Losses at the gene ends were 7 bases for V and 8 bases for J; bases not matched to a gene: 5. CDR1 and CDR2 (germline): MDHEN, SYDVKM. The CDR3 is made up of 13 amino acids. In DNA, the CDR3 is TGTGCCAGCATCCCAGGACAGGGGGACACCATATATTTT. Protein product: CASIPGQGDTIYF.

The V and J genes are TRBV5-1 and TRBJ1-2; D is perhaps TRBD1 (5 bases). Germline CDR1 reads SGHRS; CDR2 reads YFSETQ. Between the trimmed V and J ends, which lost 2 bases and 8 bases, there was a span of 16 bases. The CDR3 sequence is 14 residues long. DNA of the CDR3: TGCGCCAGCAGCTTAAGAGGGGATGGTGAAGGCTACACCTTC. Its protein product is CASSLRGDGEGYTF.

This chain connects TRBV6-6 to TRBJ1-1; D remains ambiguous. The length of the CDR3 is 11 residues. CDR1 is MNHNY and CDR2 is SVGAGI in the germline V gene (reference sequence). V lost 8 bases and J lost 3, with 7 bases in between. CDR3 sequence reads: CASRLDTEAFF. In DNA form, the CDR3 reads TGTGCCAGCCGGCTCGACACTGAAGCTTTCTTT.

The V call is TRBV4-3, the J call TRBJ2-7; D unresolved. Between the trimmed V and J ends, which lost 1 base and 3 bases, there was a span of 7 bases. Germline-derived CDR1 and CDR2 are LGHNA and YSLEER. The CDR3 is made up of 13 amino acids. Here the CDR3 DNA reads TGCGCCAGCAGCCAAGTAATCCACTACGAGCAGTACTTC. As protein: CASSQVIHYEQYF.

The chain has TRBV19 and TRBJ2-5; D is ambiguous. Germline V CDR1 and CDR2: LNHDA, SQIVND (reference sequence). V shed 4 bases and J shed 5 bases, with 8 bases lying between them. The CDR3 is 12 residues long. CDR3 bases: TGTGCCAGTAGTAGTCCTGGGGAGACCCAGTACTTC. It translates to CASSSPGETQYF.

As regards this clone: This same CDR3 is encoded by further DNA sequences in the sample. The genes are TRBV7-2 and TRBJ1-2, with a weak D call TRBD1 (6 bases). Between the trimmed V and J ends, which lost 5 bases and 2 bases, there was a span of 9 bases. Germline V CDR1 and CDR2: SGHTA, FQGNSA. The CDR3 has 13 amino acids. This chain's CDR3 is CASSQGQNYGYTF. CDR3 sequence (DNA): TGTGCCAGCAGCCAGGGGCAGAACTATGGCTACACCTTC.

The V gene is TRBV5-6, the J gene TRBJ1-6, with TRBD1 matching 9 bases. V dropped 4 bases and J dropped 7; count of bases not matched to a gene: 9. CDR3 length: 16 amino acids. Germline V lookup: CDR1 SGHDT, CDR2 YYEEEE. The DNA for the CDR3 is TGTGCCAGCAGCAAGACCGGGACAGGGCGGAATTCACCCCTCCACTTT. It codes for CASSKTGTGRNSPLHF.

Regarding this clone: One end of the junction is discordant with germline, which a read error may explain. V usage is TRBV6-5 and J usage is TRBJ2-7, with D unresolved. Germline V gene lookup returns CDR1 MNHEY and CDR2 SVGAGI. The CDR3 runs 13 residues. This CDR3 is CASSYSDRAEKYF. For the CDR3, the DNA is TGTGCCAGCAGTTACTCTGACCGGGCCGAGAAGTACTTC.

This chain links TRBV6-6 with TRBJ2-7; TRBD1 aligns across 9 bases. J gave up 4 bases and V 5 bases, and 3 bases lay outside the gene matches. CDR1 is MNHNY and CDR2 is SVGAGI in the germline V gene (reference sequence). The CDR3 spans 13 residues. The CDR3 DNA reads as TGTGCCAGCAGTAACAGGGGGCGTTACGAGCAGTACTTC. It yields the protein CASSNRGRYEQYF.

The chain carries TRBV25-1 and TRBJ1-6, with a tentative D call TRBD1 (6 bases). CDR1 is MGHDK and CDR2 is SYGVNS in the germline V gene. CDR3 length equals 15 residues. V was trimmed by 1 base and J by 5 bases, leaving 9 bases between them. DNA of the CDR3: TGTGCCAGCAGTGAATCTCAGGGGAATAATTCACCCCTCCACTTT. It encodes CASSESQGNNSPLHF.

V usage is TRBV5-1 and J usage is TRBJ2-3, with TRBD2 matching over 9 bases. This CDR3 has 17 residues. Looked up from germline, CDR1 is SGHRS and CDR2 is YFSETQ. J gave up 2 bases and V 0 bases, and 7 bases lay outside the gene matches. The CDR3 loop is CASSLGGGGATTDTQYF. CDR3 DNA sequence: TGCGCCAGCAGCTTGGGTGGCGGGGGGGCCACCACAGATACGCAGTATTTT.

The V gene is TRBV4-1, the J gene TRBJ1-4; D unresolved. The CDR3 loop spans 15 amino acids. Germline lookup yields CDR1 MGHRA and CDR2 YSYEKL. Trimming pared 3 bases from V and 7 bases from J, leaving 15 bases between. In nucleotides, the CDR3 is TGCGCCAGCAGCCAGCTCGGCCTGAGTGTTGAAAAACTGTTTTTT. Translated, it gives CASSQLGLSVEKLFF.

The rearrangement uses TRBV2 and TRBJ1-3, with unresolved D. CDR1 is SNHLY, CDR2 FYNNEI, per germline. The CDR3 contains 15 residues. Deletions cut 6 bases from V and 0 bases from J, with 12 bases between. CDR3 residues: CASRFTVTSGNTIYF. In DNA form, the CDR3 reads TGTGCCAGCAGGTTCACGGTTACCTCTGGAAACACCATATATTTT.

This chain connects TRBV9 to TRBJ1-2; maybe TRBD1 (6 bases). Germline CDR1 is SGDLS and CDR2 is YYNGEE. The CDR3 extends over 15 amino acids. The V end lost 0 bases, the J end lost 8 bases, and 17 bases lay between the germline ends. CDR3 nucleotides: TGTGCCAGCAGCGTAGACGCCCTAGGGGGGACGGGCTACACCTTC. This gives the protein CASSVDALGGTGYTF. Complete variable domain (other parts from reference TRBV9 and TRBJ1-2): DSGVTQTPKHLITATGQRVTLRCSPRSGDLSVYWYQQSLDQGLQFLIQYYNGEERAKGNILERFSAQQFPDLHSELNLSSLELGDSALYFCASSVDALGGTGYTFGSGTRLTVV.

The V and J genes are TRBV5-5 and TRBJ2-5; no definite D call. This CDR3 has 11 amino acids. Germline V gene lookup returns CDR1 SGHKS and CDR2 YYEKEE (reference sequence). V was clipped by 3 bases and J by 11 bases, with 11 bases between them. The CDR3 sequence is CASSSAARQYF. In DNA, the CDR3 is TGTGCCAGCAGCTCGGCAGCTAGACAGTACTTC. Variable domain in full (rest from reference TRBV5-5 and TRBJ2-5): DAGVTQSPTHLIKTRGQQVTLRCSPISGHKSVSWYQQVLGQGPQFIFQYYEKEERGRGNFPDRFSARQFPNYSSELNVNALLLGDSALYLCASSSAARQYFGPGTRLLVL.